The clone carrying this T cell receptor beta chain was counted a few times. The record originates from a study of patients and donors after allogeneic stem cell transplantation. CDR1 and CDR2 from the germline V gene are SGHNT and YYREEE (reference sequence). The germline V and J ends were trimmed by 3 bases and 6 bases, with 7 bases remaining between them. The CDR3 spans 12 residues. TCRdb analysed the RT-PCR reads with MiXCR anew, one entry per CDR3 protein. The sample holds over 65,000 distinct CDR3 sequences; about 25% are singletons and the top ten take about a quarter. The sample consisted of blood, either unsorted or a sorted T cell fraction (not recorded which). The chain has TRBV5-4 and TRBJ2-1, with D possibly being TRBD1 or TRBD2 (5 bases each). The receptor was isolated from a human donor who was either an allogeneic HSCT recipient or a stem cell or donor lymphocyte infusion donor (not recorded which). It is not recorded whose cells these are; they may come from a transplant donor. The CDR3 bases are TGTGCCAGCAGCTCGGGACGCAATGAGCAGTTCTTC. This sequence encodes CASSSGRNEQFF.